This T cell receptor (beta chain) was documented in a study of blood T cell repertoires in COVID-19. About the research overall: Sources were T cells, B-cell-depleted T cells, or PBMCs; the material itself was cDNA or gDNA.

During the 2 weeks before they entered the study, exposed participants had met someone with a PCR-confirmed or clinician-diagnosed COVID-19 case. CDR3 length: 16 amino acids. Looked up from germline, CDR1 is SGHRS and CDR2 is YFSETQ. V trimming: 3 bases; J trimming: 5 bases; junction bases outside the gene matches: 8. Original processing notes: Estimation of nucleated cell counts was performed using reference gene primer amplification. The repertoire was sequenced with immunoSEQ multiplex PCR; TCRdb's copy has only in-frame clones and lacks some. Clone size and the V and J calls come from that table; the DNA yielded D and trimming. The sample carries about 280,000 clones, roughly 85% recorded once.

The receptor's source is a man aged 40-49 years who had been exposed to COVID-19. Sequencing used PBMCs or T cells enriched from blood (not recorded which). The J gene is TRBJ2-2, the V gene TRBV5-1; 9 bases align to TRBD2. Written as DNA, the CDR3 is TGCGCCAGCAGCTCAACCACTAGCGGGCGGACCGGGGAGCTGTTTTTT. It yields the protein CASSSTTSGRTGELFF.